This T cell receptor (beta chain) stems from a study of identical twins. TCRdb reprocessed the 5' RACE reads via MiXCR and lists one record per CDR3 protein. The sample has about 260,000 distinct CDR3 sequences; around 6.6% are singletons. The data were also submitted as part of a second study, on yellow fever vaccine responses in identical twins.

What was sequenced was memory (CD45RO+) T cells sorted from blood. This TCR came from a woman between 18 and 30 years old in good health.

The CDR3 bases are TGTGCCAGCAGTTTAGACTATGTATCCTATAATTCACCCCTCCACTTT. Protein: CASSLDYVSYNSPLHF. The V and J genes are TRBV28 and TRBJ1-6; D unresolved. The germline V and J ends were trimmed by 2 bases and 1 base, with 9 bases remaining between them. The length of the CDR3 is 16 residues. CDR1 is MDHEN and CDR2 is SYDVKM in the germline V gene. The full variable domain, completed using reference TRBV28 and TRBJ1-6, is DVKVTQSSRYLVKRTGEKVFLECVQDMDHENMFWYRQDPGLGLRLIYFSYDVKMKEKGDIPEGYSVSREKKERFSLILESASTNQTSMYLCASSLDYVSYNSPLHFGNGTRLTVT.